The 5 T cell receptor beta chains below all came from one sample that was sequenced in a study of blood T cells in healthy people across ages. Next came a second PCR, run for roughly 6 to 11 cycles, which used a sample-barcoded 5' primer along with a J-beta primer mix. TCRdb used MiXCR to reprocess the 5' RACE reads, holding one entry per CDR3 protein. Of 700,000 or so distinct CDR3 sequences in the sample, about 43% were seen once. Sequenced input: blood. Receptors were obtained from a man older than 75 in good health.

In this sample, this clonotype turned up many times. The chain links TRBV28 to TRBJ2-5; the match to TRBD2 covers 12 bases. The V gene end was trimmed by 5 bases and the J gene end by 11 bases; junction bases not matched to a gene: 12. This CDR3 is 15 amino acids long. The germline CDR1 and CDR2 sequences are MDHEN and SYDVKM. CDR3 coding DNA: TGTGCCAGCAGTCTGCCGACTAGCGGGAGATCGGGGCAGTACTTC. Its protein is CASSLPTSGRSGQYF. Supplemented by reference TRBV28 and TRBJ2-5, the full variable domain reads DVKVTQSSRYLVKRTGEKVFLECVQDMDHENMFWYRQDPGLGLRLIYFSYDVKMKEKGDIPEGYSVSREKKERFSLILESASTNQTSMYLCASSLPTSGRSGQYFGPGTRLLVL.

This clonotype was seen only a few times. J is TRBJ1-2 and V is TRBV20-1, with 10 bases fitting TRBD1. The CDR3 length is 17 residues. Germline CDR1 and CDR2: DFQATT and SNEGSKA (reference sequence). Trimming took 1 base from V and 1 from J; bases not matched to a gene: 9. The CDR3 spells CSARVATGGIYNYGYTF. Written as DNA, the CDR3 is TGCAGTGCTAGAGTTGCGACAGGGGGCATCTATAACTATGGCTACACCTTC.

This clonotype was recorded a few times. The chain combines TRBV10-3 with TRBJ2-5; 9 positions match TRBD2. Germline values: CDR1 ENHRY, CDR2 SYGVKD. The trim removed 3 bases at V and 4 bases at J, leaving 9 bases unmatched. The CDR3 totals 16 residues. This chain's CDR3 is CAISDPSGGTGETQYF. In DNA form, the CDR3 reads TGTGCCATCAGTGACCCAAGCGGGGGGACGGGAGAGACCCAGTACTTC.

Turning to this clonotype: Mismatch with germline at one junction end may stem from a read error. The CDR3 nucleotides read TGCGCCAGCAGCTTGGAAGCTGGGTCTGGGGCCGACGTCCTGGCTTTC. It yields the protein CASSLEAGSGADVLAF. The J gene is TRBJ2-6, the V gene TRBV5-1, with D perhaps TRBD1 (5 bases). The CDR3 length is 16 residues. The germline CDR1 and CDR2 sequences are SGHRS and YFSETQ.

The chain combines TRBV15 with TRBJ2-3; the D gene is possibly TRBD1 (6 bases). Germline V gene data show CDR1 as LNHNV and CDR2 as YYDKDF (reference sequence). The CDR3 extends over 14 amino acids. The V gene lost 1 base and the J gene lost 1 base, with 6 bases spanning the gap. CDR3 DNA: TGTGCCACCAGCAGAGCAGGGGGCACAGATACGCAGTATTTT. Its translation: CATSRAGGTDTQYF.